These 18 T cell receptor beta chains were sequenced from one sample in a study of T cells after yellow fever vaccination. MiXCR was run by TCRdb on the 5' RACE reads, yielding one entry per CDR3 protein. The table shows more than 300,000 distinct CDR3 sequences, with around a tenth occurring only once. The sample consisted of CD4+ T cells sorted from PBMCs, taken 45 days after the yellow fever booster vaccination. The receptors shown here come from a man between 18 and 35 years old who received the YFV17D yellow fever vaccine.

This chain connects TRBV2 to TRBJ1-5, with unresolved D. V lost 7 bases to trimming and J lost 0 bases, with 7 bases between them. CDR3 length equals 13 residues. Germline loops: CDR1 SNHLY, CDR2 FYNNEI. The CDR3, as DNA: TGTGCCAGCATGTTGGATAGCAATCAGCCCCAGCATTTT. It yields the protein CASMLDSNQPQHF.

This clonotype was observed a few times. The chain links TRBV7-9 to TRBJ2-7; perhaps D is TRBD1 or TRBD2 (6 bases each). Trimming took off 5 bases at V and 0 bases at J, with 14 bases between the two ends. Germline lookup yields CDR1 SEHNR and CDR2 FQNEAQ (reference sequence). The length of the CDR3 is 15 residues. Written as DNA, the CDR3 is TGTGCCAGCAGCCAGGGGCTAGCGATCTCCTACGAGCAGTACTTC. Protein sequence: CASSQGLAISYEQYF.

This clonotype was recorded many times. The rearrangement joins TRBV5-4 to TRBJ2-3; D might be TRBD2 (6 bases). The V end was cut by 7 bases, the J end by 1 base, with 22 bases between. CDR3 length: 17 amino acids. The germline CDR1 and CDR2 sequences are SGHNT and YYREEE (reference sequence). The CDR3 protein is CASSPTTIGGGTDTQYF. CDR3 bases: TGTGCCAGCTCCCCTACTACTATCGGGGGAGGCACAGATACGCAGTATTTT.

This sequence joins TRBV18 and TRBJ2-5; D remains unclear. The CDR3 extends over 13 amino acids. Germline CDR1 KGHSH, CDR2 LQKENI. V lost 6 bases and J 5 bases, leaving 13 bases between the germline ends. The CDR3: CASSSIRAETQYF. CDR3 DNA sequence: TGTGCCAGCTCCTCTATACGGGCGGAGACCCAGTACTTC.

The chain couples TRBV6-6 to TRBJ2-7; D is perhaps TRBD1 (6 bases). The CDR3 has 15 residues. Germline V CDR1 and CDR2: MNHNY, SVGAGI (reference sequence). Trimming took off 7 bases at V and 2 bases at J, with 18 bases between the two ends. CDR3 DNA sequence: TGTGCCAGCACCCCAAGAGACAGGCCAACCTACGAGCAGTACGTC. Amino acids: CASTPRDRPTYEQYV.

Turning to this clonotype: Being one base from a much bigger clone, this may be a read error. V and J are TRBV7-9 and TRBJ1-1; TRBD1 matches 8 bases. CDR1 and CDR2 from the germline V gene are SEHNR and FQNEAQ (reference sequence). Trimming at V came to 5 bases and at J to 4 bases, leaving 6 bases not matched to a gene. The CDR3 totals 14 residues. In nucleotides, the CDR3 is TGTGCCAGCAGCCGCGCAGGGGGCAGCACTGAAGCTTTCTTT. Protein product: CASSRAGGSTEAFF.

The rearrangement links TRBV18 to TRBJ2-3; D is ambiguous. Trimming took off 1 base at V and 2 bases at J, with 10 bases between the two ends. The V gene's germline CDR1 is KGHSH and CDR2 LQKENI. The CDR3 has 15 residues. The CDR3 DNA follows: TGTGCCAGCTCACCACGGCGGAGTCCCACAGATACGCAGTATTTT. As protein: CASSPRRSPTDTQYF.

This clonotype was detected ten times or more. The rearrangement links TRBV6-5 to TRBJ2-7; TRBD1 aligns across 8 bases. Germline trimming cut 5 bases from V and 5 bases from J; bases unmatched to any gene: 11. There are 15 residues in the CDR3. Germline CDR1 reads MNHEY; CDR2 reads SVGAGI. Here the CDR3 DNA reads TGTGCCAGCAGTCCCCGACAGGGGATTTCCAACGAGCAGTACTTC. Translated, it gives CASSPRQGISNEQYF.

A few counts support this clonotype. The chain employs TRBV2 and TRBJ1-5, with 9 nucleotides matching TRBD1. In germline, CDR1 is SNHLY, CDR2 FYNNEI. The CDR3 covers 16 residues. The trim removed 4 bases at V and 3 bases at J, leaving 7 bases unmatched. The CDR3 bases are TGTGCCAGCAGTGGGGGGACAGGGCTTTACAATCAGCCCCAGCATTTT. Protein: CASSGGTGLYNQPQHF.

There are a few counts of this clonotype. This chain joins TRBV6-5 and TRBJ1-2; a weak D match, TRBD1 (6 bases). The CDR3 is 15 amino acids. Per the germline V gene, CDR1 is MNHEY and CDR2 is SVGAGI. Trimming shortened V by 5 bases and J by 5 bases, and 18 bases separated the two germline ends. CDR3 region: CASSGPGQGIYGYTF. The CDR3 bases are TGTGCCAGCAGTGGCCCGGGGCAGGGGATATATGGCTACACCTTC.

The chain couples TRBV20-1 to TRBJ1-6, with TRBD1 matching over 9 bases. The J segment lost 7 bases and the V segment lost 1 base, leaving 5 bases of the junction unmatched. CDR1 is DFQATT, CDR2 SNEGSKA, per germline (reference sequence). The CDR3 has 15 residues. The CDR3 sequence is CSARVTGTGNSPLHF. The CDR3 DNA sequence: TGCAGTGCTAGAGTTACCGGGACAGGGAATTCACCCCTCCACTTT.

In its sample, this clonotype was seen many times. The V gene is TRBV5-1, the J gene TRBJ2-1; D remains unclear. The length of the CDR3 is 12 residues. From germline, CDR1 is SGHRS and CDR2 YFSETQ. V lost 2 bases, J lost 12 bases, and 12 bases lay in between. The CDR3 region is CASSFVSRGQFF. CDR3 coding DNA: TGCGCCAGCAGCTTCGTTTCCCGAGGGCAGTTCTTC.

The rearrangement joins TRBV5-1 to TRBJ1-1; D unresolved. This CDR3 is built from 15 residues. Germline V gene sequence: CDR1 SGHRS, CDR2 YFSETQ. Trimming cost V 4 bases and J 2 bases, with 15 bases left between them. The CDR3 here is CASSPREAGNTEAFF. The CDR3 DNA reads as TGCGCCAGCAGCCCCCGGGAGGCGGGCAACACTGAAGCTTTCTTT.

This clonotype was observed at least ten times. CDR3 DNA: TGTGCCAGTAGTATCGGAAACAATCAGCCCCAGCATTTT. Its translation: CASSIGNNQPQHF. The chain uses TRBV19 and TRBJ1-5, with no clear D. V was pared by 3 bases and J by 3 bases, with 6 bases between. CDR1 and CDR2 from the germline V gene are LNHDA and SQIVND (reference sequence). This CDR3 is built from 13 residues.

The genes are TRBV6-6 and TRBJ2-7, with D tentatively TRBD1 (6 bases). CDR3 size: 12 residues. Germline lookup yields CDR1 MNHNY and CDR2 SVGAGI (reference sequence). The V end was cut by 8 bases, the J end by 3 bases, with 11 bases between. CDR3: CASRTGNYEQYV. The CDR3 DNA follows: TGTGCCAGCCGAACAGGGAACTACGAGCAGTACGTC.

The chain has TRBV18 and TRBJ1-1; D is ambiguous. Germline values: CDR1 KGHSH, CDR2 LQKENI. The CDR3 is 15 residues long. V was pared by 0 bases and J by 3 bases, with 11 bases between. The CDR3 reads CASSPPSRADTEAFF. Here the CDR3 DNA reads TGTGCCAGCTCACCACCTTCACGGGCCGACACTGAAGCTTTCTTT.

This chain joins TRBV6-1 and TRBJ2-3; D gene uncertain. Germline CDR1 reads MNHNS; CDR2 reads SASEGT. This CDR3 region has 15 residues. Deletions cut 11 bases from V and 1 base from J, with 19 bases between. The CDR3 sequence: CALRSGRAGTDTQYF. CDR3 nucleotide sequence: TGTGCCCTCCGGTCCGGGCGCGCGGGCACAGATACGCAGTATTTT.

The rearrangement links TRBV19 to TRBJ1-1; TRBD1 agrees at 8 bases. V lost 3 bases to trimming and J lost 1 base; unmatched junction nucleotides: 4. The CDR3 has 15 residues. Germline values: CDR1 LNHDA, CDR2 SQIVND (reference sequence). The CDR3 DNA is TGTGCCAGTAGTATCCAGGGGGCGTGGAACACTGAAGCTTTCTTT. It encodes CASSIQGAWNTEAFF.